Listed below are T cell receptor beta chains from one sample, sequenced in a study of T cell repertoires in cytomegalovirus infection. These receptors' antigens are unknown. TCRdb independently ran MiXCR on the reads; one entry per CDR3 protein. The sample holds a few hundred thousand distinct CDR3 sequences, around 25% seen once. Sample: cultured PBMCs, taken from culture after CMV antigen stimulation. The receptors shown here come from a human donor in good health (CMV status not recorded). Some clones in this sample may be carry-over from other donors' samples. Both conserved end residues are part of each CDR3. The D gene is left open where the match is weak. Where a row states a size, it is once, few, many or the class of an expanded clone; other rows omit it.

clone_size	d_call	j_call	v_call	cdr3_nt	cdr3_aa
many	.	TRBJ2-6	TRBV6-5	TGTGCCAGCAGTTACGGTTTCTCTGGGGCCAACGTCCTGACTTTC	CASSYGFSGANVLTF
few	TRBD2	TRBJ2-1	TRBV11-2	TGTGCCAGCAGCTTAGAGGTAGCGGGAGGGCCTAATGAGCAGTTCTTC	CASSLEVAGGPNEQFF
few	.	TRBJ1-5	TRBV19	TGTGCCAGTAGTACGCAGGGTGAGCCCCAGCATTTT	CASSTQGEPQHF
many	.	TRBJ2-7	TRBV7-2	TGTGCCAGCAGCTCGCCCCCGGGGGCTCACGAGCAGTACTTC	CASSSPPGAHEQYF
.	TRBD2	TRBJ2-7	TRBV6-2/TRBV6-3	TGTGCCAGCAGTTACACGGGAGGGACTTACGAGCAGTACTTC	CASSYTGGTYEQYF
.	.	TRBJ1-3	TRBV30	TGTGCCTGGAGTGTACAACGGGGGACCCCTGGAAACACCATATATTTT	CAWSVQRGTPGNTIYF
many	TRBD2	TRBJ2-3	TRBV7-9	TGTGCCAGCAGCTCCGGGACTAGCGGGAGAGCAGCCACAGATACGCAGTATTTT	CASSSGTSGRAATDTQYF
.	.	TRBJ1-2	TRBV7-2	TGTGCCAGCAGCTCCCTTGGGCTATACACCTTC	CASSSLGLYTF
many	TRBD1	TRBJ1-2	TRBV7-9	TGTGCCAGCAGCTACGGACAGGGGAGTGTCTATGGCTACACCTTC	CASSYGQGSVYGYTF
few	.	TRBJ1-5	TRBV7-9	TGTGCCAGCAGCTTGTCGCGGCCCCAGCATTTT	CASSLSRPQHF
many	TRBD1	TRBJ1-4	TRBV13	TGTGCCAGCAGCTTAGAGGGACAGGGTGGTGAAAAACTGTTTTTT	CASSLEGQGGEKLFF
.	.	TRBJ1-2	TRBV19	TGTGCCAGTAGTATTCTATCCTCTGGGAATAACTATTGCTACACCTTC	CASSILSSGNNYCYTF
.	.	TRBJ1-1	TRBV19	TGTGCCAGTAGTACCTCAATCCTGACCCGGGGAAACACTGAAGCTTTCTTT	CASSTSILTRGNTEAFF
few	.	TRBJ1-4	TRBV12-3/TRBV12-4	TGTGCCAGCAGTTCCGATTGGGTGGCTGAAAAACTGTTTTTT	CASSSDWVAEKLFF
few	.	TRBJ2-1	TRBV28	TGTGCCAGCAGTTTAAAAGGGAATGGGGGGTTCTTC	CASSLKGNGGFF
.	.	TRBJ2-1	TRBV19	TGTGCCAGTAGTATTGCCAGGGGCAATGAGCAGTTCTTC	CASSIARGNEQFF
many	TRBD1	TRBJ2-3	TRBV12-3/TRBV12-4	TGTGCCAGCAGTCCAGGACAGGGGGCCGGGACAGATACGCAGTATTTT	CASSPGQGAGTDTQYF
.	TRBD2	TRBJ2-1	TRBV7-3	TGTGCCAGCAGCCGACGGACTAGCGGGGATGAGCAGTTCTTC	CASSRRTSGDEQFF
.	.	TRBJ1-1	TRBV4-1	TGCGCCAGCAGCCAAGATAGGAAAGCTTTCTTT	CASSQDRKAFF
many	TRBD2	TRBJ2-3	TRBV12-3/TRBV12-4	TGTGCCAGCAGTACCTCGCGTAGCGGGAGGGGCGATACGCAGTATTTT	CASSTSRSGRGDTQYF
.	TRBD1	TRBJ2-5	TRBV7-8	TGTGCCAGCAGCTCAGGTCAGGGGGCTGGGGAGACCCAGTACTTC	CASSSGQGAGETQYF
.	TRBD1	TRBJ2-2	TRBV7-6	TGTGCCAGCAGCTTAGCGCTCTGGCAGGGGGCTGGCACCGGGGAGCTGTTTTTT	CASSLALWQGAGTGELFF
.	TRBD1	TRBJ2-3	TRBV28	TGTGCCAGCAGTTTGGCCGACAGGGGCGGTACAGATACGCAGTATTTT	CASSLADRGGTDTQYF
few	.	TRBJ1-2	TRBV4-1	TGCGCCAGCAGCCTTGGACCCAGCCCTAACTATGGCTACACCTTC	CASSLGPSPNYGYTF
few	TRBD1	TRBJ1-1	TRBV20-1	TGCAGTGCTAGAGACCCGACAGGGGGCTCGGACACTGAAGCTTTCTTT	CSARDPTGGSDTEAFF
many	.	TRBJ2-7	TRBV7-2	TGTGCCAGCAGCTCGGATCCGGGATCGGTCTACGAGCAGTACTTC	CASSSDPGSVYEQYF
few	TRBD2	TRBJ2-1	TRBV19	TGTGCCAGTAGTCCAAGACTAGCGGGAGGATCTGAGCAGTTCTTC	CASSPRLAGGSEQFF
few	TRBD2	TRBJ2-1	TRBV7-2	TGTGCCAGCAGCCCCCGAGAGGTAGCGGGAGAGACTGAGCAGTTCTTC	CASSPREVAGETEQFF
few	TRBD2	TRBJ2-7	TRBV20-1	TGCAGTGCTAGAGACCCCTTACTAGCGGGAGTCTCCTACGAGCAGTACTTC	CSARDPLLAGVSYEQYF
few	.	TRBJ1-5	TRBV6-6	TGTGCCAGCAGTTACTGGAGCGATCAGCCCCAGCATTTT	CASSYWSDQPQHF
few	.	TRBJ1-1	TRBV15	TGTGCCACCAGCCCCGGGTCCATGAACACTGAAGCTTTCTTT	CATSPGSMNTEAFF
few	TRBD2	TRBJ2-1	TRBV12-5	TGTGCTAGTGGCCGAACGACTAGCGGGTACTACAATGAGCAGTTCTTC	CASGRTTSGYYNEQFF
once	TRBD1	TRBJ2-7	TRBV29-1	TGCAGCGTCCGACAGGGGGTCAACTCCTACGAGCAGTACTTC	CSVRQGVNSYEQYF
many	.	TRBJ2-3	TRBV6-1	TGTGCCAGCACCACCGGCGGGGACAGCACAGATACGCAGTATTTT	CASTTGGDSTDTQYF
.	TRBD2	TRBJ2-2	TRBV27	TGTGCCAGCAGTTTAAGTGGGAGGGTAACCGGGGAGCTGTTTTTT	CASSLSGRVTGELFF
.	.	TRBJ2-2	TRBV28	TGTGCCAGCAGTTTAGTGGGCGGGGAGCTGTTTTTT	CASSLVGGELFF
few	TRBD2	TRBJ2-5	TRBV20-1	TGCAGTGCTAGAGTGGCTAGCGGGCAAGAGACCCAGTACTTC	CSARVASGQETQYF
many	.	TRBJ1-1	TRBV7-2	TGTGCCAGCAGCTTAGCACGGAACACTGAAGCTTTCTTT	CASSLARNTEAFF
.	.	TRBJ2-5	TRBV19	TGTGCCAGTAGTTCGTGGGCAGGTCAAGAGACCCAGTACTTC	CASSSWAGQETQYF
once	TRBD1	TRBJ2-5	TRBV19	TGTGCCAGTAGTACCCTCAGGGGGCAAGAGACCCAGTACTTC	CASSTLRGQETQYF
few	TRBD1	TRBJ1-4	TRBV11-1	TGTGCCAGCAGACGACAGGGGGCGGCTGAAAAACTGTTTTTT	CASRRQGAAEKLFF
.	TRBD2	TRBJ2-1	TRBV4-3	TGCGCCAGCAGCGCCCGACTAGCGGGAGGCCCCCTTAATTACAATGAGCAGTTCTTC	CASSARLAGGPLNYNEQFF
few	.	TRBJ1-3	TRBV5-4	TGTGCCAGCAGCCTCGGACGGAACTCTGGAAACACCATATATTTT	CASSLGRNSGNTIYF
few	TRBD1	TRBJ2-7	TRBV7-2	TGTGCCAGCAGCCCGGGACAGGGGTTCCACGAGCAGTACTTC	CASSPGQGFHEQYF
.	TRBD2	TRBJ2-5	TRBV4-2	TGTGCCAGCAGCCATCGGGGGAGACTAGCGGGACGGAGCCAAGAGACCCAGTACTTC	CASSHRGRLAGRSQETQYF
.	.	TRBJ1-1	TRBV27	TGTGCCAGCAGTTTATCCGGTACAGCGTGGAACACTGAAGCTTTCTTT	CASSLSGTAWNTEAFF
.	.	TRBJ2-3	TRBV27	TGTGCCAGCAGTGACTTCCAAGGTTCGGATACGCAGTATTTT	CASSDFQGSDTQYF
.	.	TRBJ1-2	TRBV14	TGTGCCAGCAGCCAAGAAGGAGGCTATATAGACTATGGCTACACCTTC	CASSQEGGYIDYGYTF
.	.	TRBJ1-3	TRBV27	TGTGCCAGCAGTTCAACAGTTAGCTCTGGAAACACCATATATTTT	CASSSTVSSGNTIYF
few	TRBD1	TRBJ2-3	TRBV7-9	TGTGCCAGCAGCTGGCAGGGGGCTTTAGATACGCAGTATTTT	CASSWQGALDTQYF
many	.	TRBJ1-5	TRBV6-1	TGTGCCAGCAGTGTAGCTCCAGGAGGGAATCAGCCCCAGCATTTT	CASSVAPGGNQPQHF
.	.	TRBJ1-1	TRBV7-3	TGTGCCAGCAGCTTCCGAGGAGGCATGAACACTGAAGCTTTCTTT	CASSFRGGMNTEAFF
.	.	TRBJ1-1	TRBV7-9	TGTGCCAGCAGCGGTAGGGAATTCGCTGAAGCTTTCTTT	CASSGREFAEAFF
few	.	TRBJ2-5	TRBV28	TGTGCCAGCACAGTCAGTAAAGAGACCCAGTACTTC	CASTVSKETQYF
many	.	TRBJ2-6	TRBV7-9	TGTGCCAGCAGCCGGACTGGCCAACGGGCCAACGTCCTGACTTTC	CASSRTGQRANVLTF
many	.	TRBJ2-1	TRBV7-2	TGTGCCAGCAGCTTTTACTCGAACAATGAGCAGTTCTTC	CASSFYSNNEQFF
.	TRBD2	TRBJ2-4	TRBV11-2	TGTGCCAGCAGCACCTATACGGCGGGAGTATCGGGCAAAAACATTCAGTACTTC	CASSTYTAGVSGKNIQYF
.	.	TRBJ2-3	TRBV7-3	TGTGCCAGCAGCTTAAATGGTCTGCCTAGCACAGATACGCAGTATTTT	CASSLNGLPSTDTQYF
many	TRBD1	TRBJ1-6	TRBV7-2	TGTGCCAGCAGCTTGGGGACCCTCGGGACAGGGGTCAATTCACCCCTCCACTTT	CASSLGTLGTGVNSPLHF